These 32 T cell receptor beta chains were all obtained from the same sample, sequenced in a study of blood T cell repertoires in COVID-19. Produced via immunoSEQ multiplex PCR; TCRdb's table is partial and in-frame only. The table has about 210,000 clones, just under 90% seen once. Material for sequencing was peripheral blood. All receptors come from a man in his fifties or sixties who had recovered from COVID-19.

This clone was seen just once. The chain uses TRBV28 and TRBJ2-5; unclear D gene. Trimming cost V 7 bases and J 0 bases, with 12 bases left between them. The CDR3 is made up of 14 amino acids. The germline CDR1 and CDR2 sequences are MDHEN and SYDVKM. For the CDR3, the DNA is TGTGCCAGCACCCAAGCACGGTACCAAGAGACCCAGTACTTC. The encoded protein is CASTQARYQETQYF.

V gene TRBV4-3 combines with J gene TRBJ2-3; 9 positions agree with TRBD1. V was pared by 0 bases and J by 5 bases, with 9 bases of the junction left unmatched. The germline V gene encodes CDR1 LGHNA and CDR2 YSLEER. The CDR3 consists of 17 residues. The CDR3 sequence is CASSQEGTGRGGDTQYF. DNA of the CDR3: TGCGCCAGCAGCCAAGAAGGGACAGGGCGTGGGGGAGATACGCAGTATTTT.

Worth noting for this clone: The identical CDR3 is also encoded by other nucleotide sequences in the sample. J is TRBJ1-6 and V is TRBV28; D possibly corresponds to TRBD1 (6 bases). The germline CDR1 and CDR2 sequences are MDHEN and SYDVKM. Deletions cut 6 bases from V and 8 bases from J, with 14 bases between. The CDR3 extends over 14 amino acids. CDR3 sequence: CASSPGQGDSPLHF. The DNA of the CDR3 is TGTGCCAGCAGCCCGGGACAAGGAGATTCACCCCTCCACTTT.

This chain uses TRBV5-6 with TRBJ1-2, with TRBD1 identical over 8 bases. The CDR3 has 16 residues. V was clipped by 0 bases and J by 1 base; unmatched bases: 5. Germline V gives CDR1 SGHDT, CDR2 YYEEEE. CDR3 amino acids: CASSLGRQGFNYGYTF. The CDR3 bases are TGTGCCAGCAGCTTGGGAAGACAGGGGTTTAACTATGGCTACACCTTC.

V is TRBV18 and J is TRBJ1-4; 7 bases align to TRBD1. With V trimmed by 3 bases and J by 7 bases, 8 bases remained unmatched. CDR1 and CDR2 (germline): KGHSH, LQKENI. The CDR3 runs 15 residues. Here the CDR3 reads CASSPKRQGGEKLFF. The DNA for the CDR3 is TGTGCCAGCTCACCTAAGCGACAGGGCGGTGAAAAACTGTTTTTT. The full variable domain, rest sourced from reference TRBV18 and TRBJ1-4, is NAGVMQNPRHLVRRRGQEARLRCSPMKGHSHVYWYRQLPEEGLKFMVYLQKENIIDESGMPKERFSAEFPKEGPSILRIQQVVRGDSAAYFCASSPKRQGGEKLFFGSGTQLSVL.

The genes are TRBV30 and TRBJ1-3; D not certain. Germline values: CDR1 GTSNPN, CDR2 SVGIG (reference sequence). V was shortened by 3 bases and J by 1 base, with 4 bases between the two germline ends. This CDR3 is 12 amino acids long. CDR3 loop: CAWRASGNTIYF. The DNA for the CDR3 is TGTGCCTGGAGAGCTTCTGGAAACACCATATATTTT.

The chain has TRBV7-6 and TRBJ1-3, with 7 bases fitting TRBD1. The CDR3 is made up of 17 amino acids. After removal of 5 bases from V and 0 bases from J, the junction contained 10 bases not matched to a gene. Germline-derived CDR1 and CDR2 are SGHVS and FNYEAQ. The CDR3: CASSTTPGQFSGNTIYF. As DNA, the CDR3 is TGTGCCAGCAGCACCACCCCGGGACAGTTCTCTGGAAACACCATATATTTT.

The chain couples TRBV5-1 to TRBJ2-5; D is unclear. Trimming pared 5 bases from V and 6 bases from J, leaving 11 bases between. CDR3 size: 12 residues. Germline V gene data show CDR1 as SGHRS and CDR2 as YFSETQ. CDR3 DNA: TGCGCCAGCAGTTATGCGTCCCAGACCCAGTACTTC. Translation: CASSYASQTQYF.

The rearrangement links TRBV10-3 to TRBJ2-7; perhaps TRBD2 as D (6 bases). The CDR3 runs 15 residues. Trimming removed 2 bases from V and 0 bases from J, with 11 bases in between. Germline V gene lookup returns CDR1 ENHRY and CDR2 SYGVKD. CDR3 nucleotide sequence: TGTGCCATCAGTGAGCCTCGGGACTTCTCCTACGAGCAGTACTTC. Translated: CAISEPRDFSYEQYF.

The chain recombines TRBV10-3 with TRBJ2-5; 7 bases are shared with TRBD1. The junction had 7 bases not matched to a gene; V was cut back by 4 bases and J by 5 bases. The length of the CDR3 is 14 residues. The V gene's germline CDR1 is ENHRY and CDR2 SYGVKD. CDR3 DNA sequence: TGTGCCATCAGTGGGGGCAGGGGGATCGAGACCCAGTACTTC. Translating gives CAISGGRGIETQYF.

The chain recombines TRBV30 with TRBJ2-1; TRBD2 matches 12 bases. Per the germline V gene, CDR1 is GTSNPN and CDR2 is SVGIG (reference sequence). There are 14 residues in the CDR3. Trimming took 4 bases from V and 9 from J; bases not matched to a gene: 7. The CDR3 bases are TGTGCCTGGAATGTCCTAGCGGGGGGGGGTGAGCAGTTCTTC. This encodes CAWNVLAGGGEQFF.

J is TRBJ2-3 and V is TRBV10-3; 8 bases match TRBD2. Germline V gene data show CDR1 as ENHRY and CDR2 as SYGVKD. After removal of 10 bases from V and 0 bases from J, the junction contained 6 bases not matched to a gene. The CDR3 covers 14 residues. The CDR3 is CATNGRGSTDTQYF. The CDR3 coding sequence is TGTGCCACAAACGGGAGGGGAAGCACAGATACGCAGTATTTT.

This chain connects TRBV6-2 or TRBV6-3 to TRBJ2-2, with 9 nucleotides matching TRBD1. Per germline, CDR1 MNHEY and CDR2 SVGEGT. The V gene end was trimmed by 0 bases and the J gene end by 5 bases; junction bases not matched to a gene: 13. The CDR3 spans 19 residues. The CDR3 nucleotides read TGTGCCAGCAGTTACTCGAGCGGGACAGGGTCGTCTCGGACCGGGGAGCTGTTTTTT. It yields the protein CASSYSSGTGSSRTGELFF.

The rearrangement joins TRBV10-1 to TRBJ1-2; maybe TRBD1 (5 bases). V lost 0 bases and J 3 bases, leaving 20 bases between the germline ends. Germline CDR1 WNHNN, CDR2 SYGVQD (reference sequence). The CDR3 is made up of 18 amino acids. In DNA form, the CDR3 reads TGCGCCAGCAGTGAGTCGGTCAAGAAGGACACGCGACACTATGGCTACACCTTC. Its protein product is CASSESVKKDTRHYGYTF.

The V gene is TRBV6-4, the J gene TRBJ1-2; D perhaps matches TRBD1 (6 bases). V lost 8 bases to trimming and J lost 8 bases, with 18 bases between them. Germline-derived CDR1 and CDR2 are MRHNA and SNTAGT. The CDR3 runs 13 residues. The CDR3 nucleotides are TGTGCCAGCGGACTAGACAGGCAGGGAGGCTACACCTTC. This gives the protein CASGLDRQGGYTF.

This rearrangement joins TRBV9 to TRBJ2-1, with TRBD2 matching 12 bases. This CDR3 region has 16 residues. V dropped 2 bases and J dropped 7; count of bases not matched to a gene: 7. In germline, CDR1 is SGDLS, CDR2 YYNGEE. This CDR3 reads CASSVTSGRSWNEQFF. The CDR3 DNA follows: TGTGCCAGCAGCGTTACTAGCGGGAGGTCTTGGAATGAGCAGTTCTTC.

The chain joins TRBV19 to TRBJ1-1, with D possibly matching TRBD1 (5 bases). Germline CDR1 LNHDA, CDR2 SQIVND (reference sequence). The ends were cut back, 8 bases at V and 1 base at J, with 11 bases in the middle. The CDR3 loop spans 13 amino acids. CDR3 amino acids: CASRRAQNTEAFF. Here the CDR3 DNA reads TGTGCCAGTCGCAGGGCGCAGAACACTGAAGCTTTCTTT.

This chain joins TRBV18 and TRBJ1-5; D is possibly TRBD1 (5 bases). The V and J ends lost 1 base and 0 bases respectively, with 10 bases between them. The CDR3 contains 16 residues. Germline CDR1 and CDR2: KGHSH and LQKENI. The CDR3 sequence is CASSPQGRHSNQPQHF. In DNA, the CDR3 is TGTGCCAGCTCACCACAGGGGCGACATAGCAATCAGCCCCAGCATTTT.

The chain uses TRBV28 and TRBJ2-2; TRBD2 agrees at 8 bases. Germline lookup yields CDR1 MDHEN and CDR2 SYDVKM. J gave up 0 bases and V 10 bases, and 10 bases lay outside the gene matches. CDR3 length: 16 amino acids. The CDR3 spells CATLRGGQANTGELFF. Written as DNA, the CDR3 is TGTGCCACCCTACGGGGGGGCCAGGCGAACACCGGGGAGCTGTTTTTT.

The gene calls are TRBV3-1 (or the pseudogene TRBV3-2) and TRBJ1-2; D is perhaps TRBD1 (5 bases). The CDR3 spans 13 residues. Trimming shortened V by 2 bases and J by 12 bases, and 16 bases separated the two germline ends. Germline lookup yields CDR1 LGHDT and CDR2 YNNKEL (reference sequence). The CDR3 here is CASSQQVGLGHTF. The CDR3 DNA follows: TGTGCCAGCAGCCAACAAGTGGGGCTCGGGCACACCTTC.

This sequence joins TRBV11-2 and TRBJ2-1; 11 bases align to TRBD2. With V trimmed by 5 bases and J by 3 bases, 3 bases remained unmatched. Germline CDR1 is SGHAT and CDR2 is FQNNGV. The length of the CDR3 is 15 residues. The CDR3 bases are TGTGCCAGCAGCCCAACTAGCGGGGGCTACAATGAGCAGTTCTTC. This translates into CASSPTSGGYNEQFF.

The V call is TRBV24-1, the J call TRBJ1-2; D might be TRBD1 (5 bases). The V gene lost 5 bases and the J gene lost 8 bases, with 14 bases spanning the gap. Germline V gene lookup returns CDR1 KGHDR and CDR2 SFDVKD. CDR3 length equals 13 residues. The CDR3 loop reads CATSARQGGGYTF. The CDR3 DNA reads as TGTGCCACCAGTGCTCGGCAGGGCGGAGGCTACACCTTC.

J is TRBJ2-6 and V is TRBV27; D perhaps matches TRBD1 (6 bases). V lost 8 bases, J lost 3 bases, and 23 bases lay in between. The CDR3 runs to 18 residues. CDR1 and CDR2 (germline): MNHEY, SMNVEV (reference sequence). CDR3 sequence: CASRLGARSWDGANVLTF. The CDR3 coding sequence is TGTGCCAGCCGACTGGGGGCGCGTTCCTGGGATGGGGCCAACGTCCTGACTTTC. Filled out from reference TRBV27 and TRBJ2-6, the complete variable domain reads EAQVTQNPRYLITVTGKKLTVTCSQNMNHEYMSWYRQDPGLGLRQIYYSMNVEVTDKGDVPEGYKVSRKEKRNFPLILESPSPNQTSLYFCASRLGARSWDGANVLTFGAGSRLTVL.

In this sample, this clone turned up once. This chain uses TRBV3-1 (or the pseudogene TRBV3-2) with TRBJ1-5; D not certain. Germline V gives CDR1 LGHDT, CDR2 YNNKEL (reference sequence). V lost 1 base to trimming and J lost 9 bases, with 10 bases between them. This CDR3 has 13 residues. CDR3 sequence: CASSQGGVGPQHF. The CDR3 DNA reads as TGTGCCAGCAGCCAAGGCGGAGTAGGGCCCCAGCATTTT.

The rearrangement links TRBV11-2 to TRBJ2-7; D might be TRBD1 (6 bases). Germline CDR1 is SGHAT and CDR2 is FQNNGV. With 2 bases removed from V and 3 bases from J, the gap between germline ends came to 14 bases. The CDR3 is 15 residues long. In DNA, the CDR3 is TGTGCCAGCAGCTTATACCAGACAGGCCGCTACGAGCAGTACTTC. As protein: CASSLYQTGRYEQYF.

The chain uses TRBV27 and TRBJ1-4, with D possibly TRBD1 on 6 matching bases. The germline V gene has CDR1 MNHEY and CDR2 SMNVEV (reference sequence). Trimming shortened V by 5 bases and J by 4 bases, and 11 bases separated the two germline ends. The CDR3 has 14 residues. CDR3 region: CASSAQGVNEKLFF. CDR3 in DNA: TGTGCCAGCAGTGCACAGGGAGTTAATGAAAAACTGTTTTTT. Supplemented by reference TRBV27 and TRBJ1-4, the full variable domain reads EAQVTQNPRYLITVTGKKLTVTCSQNMNHEYMSWYRQDPGLGLRQIYYSMNVEVTDKGDVPEGYKVSRKEKRNFPLILESPSPNQTSLYFCASSAQGVNEKLFFGSGTQLSVL.

The J gene is TRBJ1-6, the V gene TRBV7-2; possible D gene TRBD1, 6 bases. Germline V gene data show CDR1 as SGHTA and CDR2 as FQGNSA. Trimming stripped 0 bases from V and 8 bases from J, with 11 bases between. The CDR3 length is 15 residues. The chain's CDR3 is CASSLANRVDSPLHF. CDR3 coding DNA: TGTGCCAGCAGCTTAGCAAACAGGGTAGATTCACCCCTCCACTTT.

The CDR3 region is CATGGVDEQFF. The CDR3 nucleotides are TGTGCCACCGGCGGGGTGGATGAGCAGTTCTTC. The J gene is TRBJ2-1, the V gene TRBV7-9; D may be TRBD2 (6 bases). Germline loops: CDR1 SEHNR, CDR2 FQNEAQ (reference sequence). V shed 10 bases and J shed 8 bases, with 12 bases lying between them. This CDR3 region has 11 residues.

The chain recombines TRBV10-2 with TRBJ2-1; the D is unclear. Germline values: CDR1 WSHSY, CDR2 SAAADI. V dropped 6 bases and J dropped 5 bases, with 11 bases sitting between them. The CDR3 is 13 amino acids. The CDR3 here is CASSPTLHNEQFF. The CDR3 nucleotides read TGCGCCAGCAGCCCAACTTTACACAATGAGCAGTTCTTC.

V is TRBV6-2 or TRBV6-3 and J is TRBJ2-5; TRBD2 agrees at 9 bases. From germline, CDR1 is MNHEY and CDR2 SVGEGT. V was pared by 4 bases and J by 0 bases, with 9 bases of the junction left unmatched. CDR3 length equals 17 residues. The CDR3, as DNA: TGTGCCAGCAGTTCCCTGACTAGCGGAAAGTACCAAGAGACCCAGTACTTC. Translating it yields CASSSLTSGKYQETQYF.

The rearrangement links TRBV12-3 or TRBV12-4 to TRBJ1-1; D is undetermined. This CDR3 is 13 amino acids long. V lost 8 bases and J lost 6, with 16 bases in between. The CDR3 DNA follows: TGTGCCAGCGTCTGCGGGGAATGGGCTGAAGCTTTCTTT. This translates into CASVCGEWAEAFF.

The chain is built from TRBV19 and TRBJ2-5, with D perhaps TRBD1 (6 bases). Per the germline V gene, CDR1 is LNHDA and CDR2 is SQIVND (reference sequence). The CDR3 sequence is 14 residues long. The V end was cut by 2 bases, the J end by 5 bases, with 12 bases between. The CDR3 reads CASSIIGGRETQYF. The CDR3 DNA is TGTGCCAGTAGTATAATTGGGGGCAGGGAGACCCAGTACTTC.